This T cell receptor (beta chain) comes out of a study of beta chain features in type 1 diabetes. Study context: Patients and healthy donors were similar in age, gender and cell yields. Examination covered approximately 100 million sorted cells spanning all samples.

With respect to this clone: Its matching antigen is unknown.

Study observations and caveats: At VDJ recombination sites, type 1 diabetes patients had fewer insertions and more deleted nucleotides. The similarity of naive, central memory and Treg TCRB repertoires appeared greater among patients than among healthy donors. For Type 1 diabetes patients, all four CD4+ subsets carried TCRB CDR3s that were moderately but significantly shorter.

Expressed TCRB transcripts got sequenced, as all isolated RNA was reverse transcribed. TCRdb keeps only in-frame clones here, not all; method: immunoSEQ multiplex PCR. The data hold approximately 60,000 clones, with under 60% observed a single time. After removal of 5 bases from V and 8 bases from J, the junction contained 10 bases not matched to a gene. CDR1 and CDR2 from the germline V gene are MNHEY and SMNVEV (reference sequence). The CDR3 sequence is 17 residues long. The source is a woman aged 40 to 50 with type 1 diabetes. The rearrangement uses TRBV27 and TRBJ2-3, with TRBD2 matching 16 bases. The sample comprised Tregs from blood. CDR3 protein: CASSRAGTSGGVGTQYF. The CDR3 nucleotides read TGTGCCAGCAGTAGGGCTGGGACTAGCGGGGGGGTTGGTACGCAGTATTTT.